Sequencing of this T cell receptor beta chain was carried out in a study of T cell responses to AZD1222 COVID-19 vaccine. Broader study findings: None of the repertoires were sampled until the peak T cell response had passed.

Combined were second doses at about 4 or about 12 weeks. Libraries were prepared by immunoSEQ multiplex PCR; TCRdb keeps only in-frame clonotypes and omits some of them. In the table there are some 120,000 clones, about 91% of which are singletons. For this clone: Its matching antigen is unknown.

The V gene end was trimmed by 3 bases and the J gene end by 0 bases; junction bases not matched to a gene: 5. In germline, CDR1 is SGHRS, CDR2 YFSETQ. The CDR3 sequence is 17 residues long. The genes are TRBV5-1 and TRBJ2-3; 12 bases are shared with TRBD1. The sequence was collected from an adult who received the AZD1222 COVID-19 vaccine. Sequencing was performed on peripheral blood, taken 28 days after the second AZD1222 dose. CDR3 residues: CASSSGTGGGSTDTQYF. For the CDR3, the DNA is TGCGCCAGCAGCTCCGGGACAGGGGGCGGCAGCACAGATACGCAGTATTTT.